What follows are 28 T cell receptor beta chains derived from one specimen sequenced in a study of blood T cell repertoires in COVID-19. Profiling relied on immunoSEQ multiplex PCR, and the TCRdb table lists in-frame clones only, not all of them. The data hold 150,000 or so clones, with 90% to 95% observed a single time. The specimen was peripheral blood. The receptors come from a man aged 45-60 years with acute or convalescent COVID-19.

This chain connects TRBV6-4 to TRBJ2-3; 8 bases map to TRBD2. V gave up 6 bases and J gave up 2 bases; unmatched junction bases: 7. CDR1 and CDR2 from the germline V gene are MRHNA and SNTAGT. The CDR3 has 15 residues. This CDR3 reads CASRERERVTDTQYF. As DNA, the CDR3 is TGTGCCAGCAGAGAGCGGGAGCGTGTCACAGATACGCAGTATTTT.

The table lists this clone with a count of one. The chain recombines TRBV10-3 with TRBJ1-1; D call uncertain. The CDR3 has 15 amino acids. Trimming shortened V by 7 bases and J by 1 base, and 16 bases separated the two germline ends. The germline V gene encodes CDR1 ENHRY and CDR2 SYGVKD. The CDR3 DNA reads TGTGCCATCAAGAGGGAGGGCCTCGCGAACACTGAAGCTTTCTTT. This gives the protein CAIKREGLANTEAFF.

As DNA, the CDR3 is TGCGCCAGCATCTTCCCCCGGGACAGAGCCTACGAGCAGTACTTC. Translation gives CASIFPRDRAYEQYF. The rearrangement links TRBV10-1 to TRBJ2-7, with TRBD1 matching 7 bases. The V segment lost 7 bases and the J segment 2 bases; nucleotides outside the gene matches: 11. Germline lookup yields CDR1 WNHNN and CDR2 SYGVQD (reference sequence). CDR3 length: 15 amino acids.

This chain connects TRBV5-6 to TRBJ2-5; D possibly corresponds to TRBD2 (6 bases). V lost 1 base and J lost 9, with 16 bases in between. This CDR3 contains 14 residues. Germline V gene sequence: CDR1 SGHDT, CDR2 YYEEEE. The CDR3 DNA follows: TGTGCCAGCAGCTTGATACGGGGGAGAGGCTCCCAGTACTTC. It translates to CASSLIRGRGSQYF. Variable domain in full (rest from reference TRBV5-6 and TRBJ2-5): DAGVTQSPTHLIKTRGQQVTLRCSPKSGHDTVSWYQQALGQGPQFIFQYYEEEERQRGNFPDRFSGHQFPNYSSELNVNALLLGDSALYLCASSLIRGRGSQYFGPGTRLLVL.

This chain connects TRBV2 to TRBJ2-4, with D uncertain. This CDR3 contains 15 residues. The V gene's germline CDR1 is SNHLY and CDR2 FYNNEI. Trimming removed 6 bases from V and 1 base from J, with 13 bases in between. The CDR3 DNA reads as TGTGCCAGCAGAGGAAGTCATAGCGCCAAAAACATTCAGTACTTC. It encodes CASRGSHSAKNIQYF.

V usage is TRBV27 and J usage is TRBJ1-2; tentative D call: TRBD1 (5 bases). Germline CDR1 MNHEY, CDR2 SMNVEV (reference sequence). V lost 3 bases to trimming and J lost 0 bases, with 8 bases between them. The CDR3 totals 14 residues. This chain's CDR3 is CASSLQGSNYGYTF. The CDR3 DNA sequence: TGTGCCAGCAGTTTGCAGGGATCTAACTATGGCTACACCTTC.

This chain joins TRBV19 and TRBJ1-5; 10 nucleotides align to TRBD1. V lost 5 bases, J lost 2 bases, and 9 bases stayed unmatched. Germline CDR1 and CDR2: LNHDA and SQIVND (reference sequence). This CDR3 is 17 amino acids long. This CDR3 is CASSSWDRGEGNQPQHF. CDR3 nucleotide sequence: TGTGCCAGTAGTTCCTGGGACAGGGGAGAAGGCAATCAGCCCCAGCATTTT.

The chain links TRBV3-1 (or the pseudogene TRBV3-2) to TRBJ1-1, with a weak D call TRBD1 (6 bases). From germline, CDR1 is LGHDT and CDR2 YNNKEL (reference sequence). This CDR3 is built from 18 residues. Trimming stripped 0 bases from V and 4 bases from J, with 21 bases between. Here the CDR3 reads CASSQDQGRGRVVTEAFF. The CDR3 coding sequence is TGTGCCAGCAGCCAAGATCAGGGCAGGGGAAGGGTGGTCACTGAAGCTTTCTTT.

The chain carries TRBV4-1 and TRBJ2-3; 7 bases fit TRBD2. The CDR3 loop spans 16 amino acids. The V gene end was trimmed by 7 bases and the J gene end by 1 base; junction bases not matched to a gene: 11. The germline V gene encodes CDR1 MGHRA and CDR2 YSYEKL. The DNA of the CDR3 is TGCGCCAGCAAAAAGGGAACTAGCGTTGGCACAGATACGCAGTATTTT. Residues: CASKKGTSVGTDTQYF.

CDR3 in amino acids: CASRYRVYGYTF. The CDR3, as DNA: TGTGCCAGCAGGTACAGGGTCTATGGCTACACCTTC. The chain employs TRBV2 and TRBJ1-2; D is perhaps TRBD1 (6 bases). Per the germline V gene, CDR1 is SNHLY and CDR2 is FYNNEI. The V end was cut by 6 bases, the J end by 4 bases, with 9 bases between. This CDR3 has 12 residues.

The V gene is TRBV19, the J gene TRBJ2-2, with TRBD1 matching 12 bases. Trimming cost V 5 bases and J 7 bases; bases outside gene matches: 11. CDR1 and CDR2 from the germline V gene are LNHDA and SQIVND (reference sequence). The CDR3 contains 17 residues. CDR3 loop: CASSDPAGTGGFGELFF. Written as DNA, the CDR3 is TGTGCCAGTAGTGACCCCGCCGGGACAGGGGGCTTCGGGGAGCTGTTTTTT.

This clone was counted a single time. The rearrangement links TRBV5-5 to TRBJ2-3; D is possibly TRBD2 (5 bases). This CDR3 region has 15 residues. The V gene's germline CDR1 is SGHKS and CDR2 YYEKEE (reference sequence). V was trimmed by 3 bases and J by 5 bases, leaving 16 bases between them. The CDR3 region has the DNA TGTGCCAGCAGCTCCAGAATTAGCGACATAGATACGCAGTATTTT. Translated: CASSSRISDIDTQYF.

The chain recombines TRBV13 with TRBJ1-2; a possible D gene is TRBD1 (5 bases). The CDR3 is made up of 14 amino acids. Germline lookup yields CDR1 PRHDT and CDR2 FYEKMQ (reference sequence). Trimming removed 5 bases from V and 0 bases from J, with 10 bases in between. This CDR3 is CASSRGFPNYGYTF. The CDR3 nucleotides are TGTGCCAGCAGCCGGGGGTTCCCTAACTATGGCTACACCTTC.

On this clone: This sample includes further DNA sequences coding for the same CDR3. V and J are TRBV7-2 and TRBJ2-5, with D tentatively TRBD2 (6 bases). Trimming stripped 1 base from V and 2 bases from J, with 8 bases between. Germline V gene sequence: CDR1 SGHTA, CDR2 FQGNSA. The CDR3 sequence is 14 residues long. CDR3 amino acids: CASSLGRGQETQYF. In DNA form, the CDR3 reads TGTGCCAGCAGCTTAGGGAGGGGTCAAGAGACCCAGTACTTC.

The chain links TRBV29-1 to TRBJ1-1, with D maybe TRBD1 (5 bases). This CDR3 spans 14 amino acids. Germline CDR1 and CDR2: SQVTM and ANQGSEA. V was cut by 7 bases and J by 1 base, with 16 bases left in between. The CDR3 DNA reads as TGCAGCGGTGGGGGGGATGGCGGGAACACTGAAGCTTTCTTT. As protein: CSGGGDGGNTEAFF.

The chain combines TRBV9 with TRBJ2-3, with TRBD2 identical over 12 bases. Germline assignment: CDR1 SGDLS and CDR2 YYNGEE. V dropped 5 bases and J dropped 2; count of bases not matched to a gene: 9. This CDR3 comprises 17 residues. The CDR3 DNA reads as TGTGCCAGCAGTGACCTGGGACTAGCGGGTCTCACAGATACGCAGTATTTT. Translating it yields CASSDLGLAGLTDTQYF. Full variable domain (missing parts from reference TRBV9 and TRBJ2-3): DSGVTQTPKHLITATGQRVTLRCSPRSGDLSVYWYQQSLDQGLQFLIQYYNGEERAKGNILERFSAQQFPDLHSELNLSSLELGDSALYFCASSDLGLAGLTDTQYFGPGTRLTVL.

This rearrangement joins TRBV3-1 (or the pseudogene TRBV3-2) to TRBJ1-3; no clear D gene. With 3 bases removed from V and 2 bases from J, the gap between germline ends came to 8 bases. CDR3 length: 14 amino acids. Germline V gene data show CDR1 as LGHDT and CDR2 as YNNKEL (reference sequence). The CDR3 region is CASSQPGAGNTIYF. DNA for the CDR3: TGTGCCAGCAGCCAGCCGGGTGCTGGAAACACCATATATTTT.

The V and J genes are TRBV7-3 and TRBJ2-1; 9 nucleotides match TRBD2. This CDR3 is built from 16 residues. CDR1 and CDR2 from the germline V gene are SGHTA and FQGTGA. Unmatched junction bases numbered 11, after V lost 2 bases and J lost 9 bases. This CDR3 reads CASSLFPASGEAEQFF. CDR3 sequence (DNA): TGTGCCAGCAGCTTATTCCCGGCTAGCGGGGAAGCTGAGCAGTTCTTC.

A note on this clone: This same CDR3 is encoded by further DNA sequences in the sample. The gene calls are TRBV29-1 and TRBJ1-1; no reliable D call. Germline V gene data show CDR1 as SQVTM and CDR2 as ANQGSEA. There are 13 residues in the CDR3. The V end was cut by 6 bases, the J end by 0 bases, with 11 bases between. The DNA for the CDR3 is TGCAGCGTCGCCACGGGGTTGAACACTGAAGCTTTCTTT. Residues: CSVATGLNTEAFF.

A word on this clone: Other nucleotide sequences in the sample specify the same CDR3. The CDR3 region has the DNA TGTGCCAGCAGCCTAACTTTGAACACTGAAGCTTTCTTT. Translated: CASSLTLNTEAFF. J is TRBJ1-1 and V is TRBV6-2 or TRBV6-3; D unclear. The CDR3 length is 13 residues. CDR1 and CDR2 (germline): MNHEY, SVGEGT. Between the trimmed V and J ends, which lost 6 bases and 0 bases, there was a span of 8 bases.

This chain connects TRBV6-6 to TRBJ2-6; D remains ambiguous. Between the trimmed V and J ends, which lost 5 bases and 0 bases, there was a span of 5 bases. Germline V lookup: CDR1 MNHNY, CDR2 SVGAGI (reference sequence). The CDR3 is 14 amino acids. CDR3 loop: CASSLSSGANVLTF. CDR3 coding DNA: TGTGCCAGCAGTCTTAGCTCTGGGGCCAACGTCCTGACTTTC.

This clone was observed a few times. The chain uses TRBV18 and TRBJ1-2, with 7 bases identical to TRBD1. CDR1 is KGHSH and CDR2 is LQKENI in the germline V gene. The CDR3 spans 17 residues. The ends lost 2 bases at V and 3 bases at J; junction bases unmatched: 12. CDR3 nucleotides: TGTGCCAGCTCACCATCATTTCAAGGGGGCCACCACTATGGCTACACCTTC. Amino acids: CASSPSFQGGHHYGYTF.

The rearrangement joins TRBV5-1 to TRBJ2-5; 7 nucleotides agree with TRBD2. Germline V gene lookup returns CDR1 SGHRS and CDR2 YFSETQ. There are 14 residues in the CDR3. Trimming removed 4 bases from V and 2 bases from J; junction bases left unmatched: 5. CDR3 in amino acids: CASSPGTTQETQYF. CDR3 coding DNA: TGCGCCAGCAGCCCGGGGACTACTCAAGAGACCCAGTACTTC.

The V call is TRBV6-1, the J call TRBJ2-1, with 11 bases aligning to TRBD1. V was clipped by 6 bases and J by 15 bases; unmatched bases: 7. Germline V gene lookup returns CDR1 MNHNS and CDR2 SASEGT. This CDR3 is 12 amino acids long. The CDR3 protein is CASSLGTGGWFF. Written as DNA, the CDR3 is TGTGCCAGCAGCCTCGGGACAGGGGGTTGGTTCTTC.

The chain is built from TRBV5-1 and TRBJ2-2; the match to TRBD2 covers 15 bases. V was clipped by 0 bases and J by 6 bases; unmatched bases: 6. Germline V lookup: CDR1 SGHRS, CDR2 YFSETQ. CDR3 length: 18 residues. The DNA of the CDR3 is TGCGCCAGCAGCTTGGCCGGGACTAGCGGGGGGCACGCCGGGGAGCTGTTTTTT. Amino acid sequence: CASSLAGTSGGHAGELFF. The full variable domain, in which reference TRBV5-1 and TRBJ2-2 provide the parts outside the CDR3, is KAGVTQTPRYLIKTRGQQVTLSCSPISGHRSVSWYQQTPGQGLQFLFEYFSETQRNKGNFPGRFSGRQFSNSRSEMNVSTLELGDSALYLCASSLAGTSGGHAGELFFGEGSRLTVL.

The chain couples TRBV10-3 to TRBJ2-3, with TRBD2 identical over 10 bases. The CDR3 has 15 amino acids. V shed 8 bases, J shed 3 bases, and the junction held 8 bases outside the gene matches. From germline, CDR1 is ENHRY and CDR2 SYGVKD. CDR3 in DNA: TGTGCCATCGGATGGTCTAGCGGGAGAACAGATACGCAGTATTTT. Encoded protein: CAIGWSSGRTDTQYF.

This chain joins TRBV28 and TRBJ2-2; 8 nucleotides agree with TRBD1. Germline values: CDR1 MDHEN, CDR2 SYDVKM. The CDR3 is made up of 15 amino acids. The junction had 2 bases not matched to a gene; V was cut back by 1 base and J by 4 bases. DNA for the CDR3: TGTGCCAGCAGTTTATACAGGGGGGCCACCGGGGAGCTGTTTTTT. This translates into CASSLYRGATGELFF.

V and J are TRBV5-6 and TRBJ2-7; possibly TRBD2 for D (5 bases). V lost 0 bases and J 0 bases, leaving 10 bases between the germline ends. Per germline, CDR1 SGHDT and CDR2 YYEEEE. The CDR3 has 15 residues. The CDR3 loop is CASSLAGVASYEQYF. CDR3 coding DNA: TGTGCCAGCAGCTTGGCCGGGGTGGCCTCCTACGAGCAGTACTTC.